Below, 21 T cell receptor beta chains from the same sample are listed, as sequenced in a study of CD8 T cells in Susac syndrome. After extraction with the RNeasy kit, 0.5 to 1 ug of the RNA was reverse transcribed using random hexamers. TCRdb re-called the immunoSEQ multiplex PCR reads through MiXCR, storing one row per CDR3 protein. The data contain roughly 80,000 distinct CDR3 sequences, about 93% of them singletons. Sample: CD8+ T cells from PBMCs. These TCRs come from a human donor in good health.

This clonotype was counted once. The chain joins TRBV4-1 to TRBJ2-5; 7 nucleotides agree with TRBD2. Per germline, CDR1 MGHRA and CDR2 YSYEKL. This CDR3 contains 12 residues. With V trimmed by 1 base and J by 7 bases, 0 bases remained unmatched. The CDR3 spells CASSQGEGTQYF. CDR3 in DNA: TGCGCCAGCAGCCAAGGGGAGGGGACCCAGTACTTC.

V usage is TRBV18 and J usage is TRBJ2-3; no clear D gene. V was pared by 8 bases and J by 4 bases, with 10 bases between. This CDR3 is built from 12 residues. Germline CDR1 is KGHSH and CDR2 is LQKENI. The DNA for the CDR3 is TGTGCCAGCCTAACCGAGCCAGATACGCAGTATTTT. The encoded protein is CASLTEPDTQYF.

CDR3 DNA: TGTGCCAGCAGCCTAACGACTAGCGGGGTGTACAATGAGCAGTTCTTC. Its translation is CASSLTTSGVYNEQFF. V usage is TRBV12-3 or TRBV12-4 and J usage is TRBJ2-1; TRBD2 matches 11 bases. V gave up 6 bases and J gave up 4 bases; unmatched junction bases: 8. The CDR3 is made up of 16 amino acids.

The chain is built from TRBV14 and TRBJ2-1, with D tentatively TRBD1 or TRBD2 (6 bases each). Germline CDR1 SGHDN, CDR2 FVKESK. This CDR3 has 16 amino acids. V was shortened by 4 bases and J by 7 bases, with 20 bases between the two germline ends. The CDR3 is CASSPGKGGVQNEQFF. CDR3 bases: TGTGCCAGCAGCCCTGGTAAGGGGGGTGTACAAAATGAGCAGTTCTTC. The full variable domain, rest sourced from reference TRBV14 and TRBJ2-1, is EAGVTQFPSHSVIEKGQTVTLRCDPISGHDNLYWYRRVMGKEIKFLLHFVKESKQDESGMPNNRFLAERTGGTYSTLKVQPAELEDSGVYFCASSPGKGGVQNEQFFGPGTRLTVL.

The chain combines TRBV20-1 with TRBJ2-7, with D possibly TRBD1 on 5 matching bases. This CDR3 has 12 amino acids. Germline values: CDR1 DFQATT, CDR2 SNEGSKA (reference sequence). Trimming removed 1 base from V and 5 bases from J, with 9 bases in between. CDR3 sequence (DNA): TGCAGTGCTAGAGTACCACAGGACGAGCAGTACTTC. Translated: CSARVPQDEQYF.

V gene TRBV25-1 combines with J gene TRBJ2-3; 11 bases match TRBD2. J was trimmed by 0 bases and V by 3 bases; bases with no gene match: 2. Germline assignment: CDR1 MGHDK and CDR2 SYGVNS. CDR3 length: 16 amino acids. CDR3 sequence: CASSEGLAVSTDTQYF. The CDR3 coding sequence is TGTGCCAGCAGTGAGGGACTAGCGGTGAGCACAGATACGCAGTATTTT.

The V gene is TRBV30, the J gene TRBJ1-2; D is uncertain. This CDR3 region has 12 residues. V lost 7 bases, J lost 3 bases, and 12 bases lay in between. From germline, CDR1 is GTSNPN and CDR2 SVGIG (reference sequence). The CDR3 DNA sequence: TGTGCCTTGACTGGGGTGGACTATGGCTACACCTTC. Translated, it gives CALTGVDYGYTF.

The gene calls are TRBV20-1 and TRBJ2-1; D ambiguous. Trimming cost V 1 base and J 3 bases, with 4 bases left between them. In germline, CDR1 is DFQATT, CDR2 SNEGSKA (reference sequence). The CDR3 contains 12 residues. The CDR3 nucleotides are TGCAGTGCTAGAGCCCTCTACAATGAGCAGTTCTTC. Its protein product is CSARALYNEQFF.

This rearrangement joins TRBV4-1 to TRBJ1-1; no clear D gene. The V gene lost 0 bases and the J gene lost 1 base, with 9 bases spanning the gap. Germline values: CDR1 MGHRA, CDR2 YSYEKL. The CDR3 extends over 15 amino acids. CDR3 nucleotide sequence: TGCGCCAGCAGCCAAGATGGGTTAGGGAACACTGAAGCTTTCTTT. Residues: CASSQDGLGNTEAFF.

The rearrangement uses TRBV27 and TRBJ2-1; TRBD1 aligns across 9 bases. The CDR3 runs 16 residues. V lost 6 bases, J lost 5 bases, and 11 bases stayed unmatched. The germline gives CDR1 MNHEY, CDR2 SMNVEV (reference sequence). CDR3 loop: CASSVRGTGIDNEQFF. In nucleotides, the CDR3 is TGTGCCAGCAGCGTGAGGGGGACAGGGATAGACAATGAGCAGTTCTTC.

CDR3 sequence reads: CASSEGGRGYNEQFF. In nucleotides, the CDR3 is TGTGCCAGCAGTGAAGGCGGGAGGGGTTACAATGAGCAGTTCTTC. The rearrangement uses TRBV6-4 and TRBJ2-1; 9 nucleotides agree with TRBD2. This CDR3 has 15 amino acids. V lost 3 bases, J lost 4 bases, and 4 bases stayed unmatched. The germline V gene encodes CDR1 MRHNA and CDR2 SNTAGT.

The chain has TRBV18 and TRBJ2-1; TRBD2 is a possible D gene (5 bases). Germline CDR1 and CDR2: KGHSH and LQKENI. Trimming removed 6 bases at V and 3 bases at J, with 9 bases between. This CDR3 has 13 amino acids. The CDR3 loop reads CASSPGDYNEQFF. The DNA for the CDR3 is TGTGCCAGCTCCCCCGGGGACTACAATGAGCAGTTCTTC.

This chain connects TRBV9 to TRBJ1-4, with 9 positions matching TRBD1. CDR3 length equals 15 residues. Unmatched junction bases numbered 7, after V lost 3 bases and J lost 7 bases. Germline CDR1 SGDLS, CDR2 YYNGEE. The CDR3 nucleotides read TGTGCCAGCAGCGATGGGACAGGGTTTGGTGAAAAACTGTTTTTT. Translation gives CASSDGTGFGEKLFF.

The rearrangement joins TRBV6-2 or TRBV6-3 to TRBJ2-7; 7 nucleotides line up with TRBD1. The CDR3 has 16 amino acids. The junction had 16 bases not matched to a gene; V was cut back by 6 bases and J by 5 bases. Germline loops: CDR1 MNHEY, CDR2 SVGEGT. DNA for the CDR3: TGTGCCAGCAGCAAAGACAGGGAAATCCCCTATGACGAGCAGTACTTC. Its translation: CASSKDREIPYDEQYF.

The rearrangement uses TRBV28 and TRBJ1-2; D unresolved. CDR1 is MDHEN and CDR2 is SYDVKM in the germline V gene. With 2 bases removed from V and 4 bases from J, the gap between germline ends came to 11 bases. The CDR3 is 14 residues long. The CDR3 coding sequence is TGTGCCAGCAGTTTAGAAGGCCGACTCTATGGCTACACCTTC. Translating gives CASSLEGRLYGYTF.

The chain links TRBV6-6 to TRBJ1-1, with 7 nucleotides matching TRBD1. Trimming at V came to 7 bases and at J to 0 bases, leaving 11 bases not matched to a gene. CDR3 length: 16 residues. Germline CDR1 and CDR2: MNHNY and SVGAGI (reference sequence). The CDR3 DNA reads as TGTGCCAGCACCCTTGACAGGGTCGGCATGAACACTGAAGCTTTCTTT. Translated, it gives CASTLDRVGMNTEAFF.

This clonotype was counted a single time. This chain connects TRBV28 to TRBJ2-7, with TRBD1 identical over 7 bases. Per germline, CDR1 MDHEN and CDR2 SYDVKM. This CDR3 has 15 amino acids. Trimming at V came to 5 bases and at J to 1 base, leaving 8 bases not matched to a gene. The CDR3 DNA reads TGTGCCAGCAGTGGGCAGGGGGTAAGATCCTACGAGCAGTACGTC. It yields the protein CASSGQGVRSYEQYV.

V gene TRBV7-9 combines with J gene TRBJ1-2, with D tentatively TRBD1 (5 bases). CDR3 size: 14 residues. CDR1 is SEHNR, CDR2 FQNEAQ, per germline (reference sequence). The V gene lost 5 bases and the J gene lost 8 bases, with 18 bases spanning the gap. CDR3 sequence (DNA): TGTGCCAGCAGCGCGGTGGGAGGGACCCTCGGCTACACCTTC. This codes for CASSAVGGTLGYTF.

The chain links TRBV9 to TRBJ2-1; 8 bases match TRBD2. From germline, CDR1 is SGDLS and CDR2 YYNGEE. The ends lost 2 bases at V and 8 bases at J; junction bases unmatched: 6. The CDR3 length is 14 residues. The CDR3 coding sequence is TGTGCCAGCAGCGTGAGCGGGAGTCTAGATGAGCAGTTCTTC. Its translation is CASSVSGSLDEQFF.

The chain recombines TRBV27 with TRBJ1-5; 8 bases fit TRBD1. V was pared by 8 bases and J by 7 bases, with 7 bases of the junction left unmatched. CDR3 size: 13 residues. Germline V gene lookup returns CDR1 MNHEY and CDR2 SMNVEV (reference sequence). The CDR3 sequence is CASFGQGGQPQHF. In nucleotides, the CDR3 is TGTGCCAGCTTTGGACAGGGCGGGCAGCCCCAGCATTTT.

The genes are TRBV7-9 and TRBJ1-3; unclear D gene. Germline CDR1 and CDR2: SEHNR and FQNEAQ (reference sequence). This CDR3 contains 15 residues. V was clipped by 8 bases and J by 3 bases, with 17 bases between them. CDR3 region: CASGSFSLYGNTIYF. In DNA form, the CDR3 reads TGTGCCAGCGGGTCCTTCTCACTCTATGGAAACACCATATATTTT.